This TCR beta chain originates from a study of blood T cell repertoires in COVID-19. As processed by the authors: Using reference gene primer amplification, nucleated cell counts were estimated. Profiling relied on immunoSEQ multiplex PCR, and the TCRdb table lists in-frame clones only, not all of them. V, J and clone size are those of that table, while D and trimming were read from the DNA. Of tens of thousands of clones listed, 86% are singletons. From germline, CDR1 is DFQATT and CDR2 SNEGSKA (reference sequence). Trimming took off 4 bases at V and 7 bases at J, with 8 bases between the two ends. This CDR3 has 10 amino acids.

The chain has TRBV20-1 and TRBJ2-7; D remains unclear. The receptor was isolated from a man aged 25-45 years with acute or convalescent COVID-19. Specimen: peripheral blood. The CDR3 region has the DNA TGCAGTGCTAATGTCAGGGAGCAGTACTTC. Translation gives CSANVREQYF.